The entry below gives a single T cell receptor beta chain sequence along with its context. The CDR3 length is 16 residues. V gave up 4 bases and J gave up 7 bases; unmatched junction bases: 10. The data are from a study of blood T cell repertoires in COVID-19. TCRdb keeps only in-frame clones here, not all; method: immunoSEQ multiplex PCR. The data contain approximately 270,000 clones, about 90% of them singletons. Sequencing was done on a sample of PBMCs or T cells enriched from blood (not recorded which). The V gene is TRBV23-1, the J gene TRBJ2-2, with 9 positions matching TRBD2. TRBV23-1 has ORF status, its function being uncertain. This clonotype originated in a human donor in a cohort exposed to, infected with or recovered from COVID-19 (not recorded which). The donor label of this sample is uncertain. The CDR3 sequence is CASSLSLAGFFGELFF. CDR3 sequence (DNA): TGCGCCAGCAGTCTGTCCCTAGCGGGGTTTTTCGGGGAGCTGTTTTTT.